This record covers a single TCR beta chain. This record comes from a study of control samples from healthy donors and cancer patients. TCRdb keeps only in-frame clones here, not all; method: immunoSEQ multiplex PCR. The data show more than 25,000 clones, approximately 95% seen once. The specimen sequenced was blood. The clonotype comes from a man aged 55 to 70 in good health.

Written as DNA, the CDR3 is TGTGCCAGCAGCTTAAGGACAACCCAGAACACTGAAGCTTTCTTT. Translated, it gives CASSLRTTQNTEAFF. The chain combines TRBV11-1 with TRBJ1-1, with D perhaps TRBD1 (5 bases). The CDR3 covers 15 residues. Trimming took 2 bases from V and 1 from J, leaving 11 bases between them. The V gene's germline CDR1 is SGHAT and CDR2 FQDESV (reference sequence).